These T cell receptor beta chains were read from a single sample in a study of CD8 T cells in Susac syndrome. TCRdb re-derived calls from the immunoSEQ multiplex PCR reads in MiXCR, one entry per CDR3 protein. The sample consists of hundreds of thousands of distinct CDR3 sequences, roughly nine tenths of them appearing once. Source material: CD8+ T cells from PBMCs. The receptors were sampled from a human donor with multiple sclerosis. CDR3s include the opening cysteine and the closing phenylalanine or tryptophan. Each record gives: D gene, V gene, J gene, CDR3 protein, CDR3 DNA. A D gene is named only where the DNA matches it firmly.

>-|TRBV11-2|TRBJ2-3
CASSFPLTGHSGGTDTQYF
TGTGCCAGCAGCTTCCCCCTCACCGGACATAGCGGAGGCACAGATACGCAGTATTTT
>TRBD2|TRBV6-1|TRBJ2-7
CASSGSGTSGGIHSYEQYF
TGTGCCAGCAGCGGCAGCGGGACTAGCGGGGGGATCCACTCCTACGAGCAGTACTTC
>-|TRBV29-1|TRBJ2-2
CSVEESNTGELFF
TGCAGCGTTGAGGAGTCCAACACCGGGGAGCTGTTTTTT
>-|TRBV7-3|TRBJ1-1
CASSLGVGRNTEAFF
TGTGCCAGCAGTCTAGGGGTGGGTCGGAACACTGAAGCTTTCTTT
>TRBD1|TRBV27|TRBJ2-7
CASSGRGQGDGYEQYF
TGTGCCAGCAGTGGGAGGGGACAGGGGGACGGGTACGAGCAGTACTTC
>TRBD2|TRBV7-3|TRBJ2-2
CASSPIPRTSLSNTGELFF
TGTGCCAGCAGCCCCATCCCCCGGACTAGCCTATCGAACACCGGGGAGCTGTTTTTT
>TRBD2|TRBV15|TRBJ2-1
CATSRGRGGSTLEQFF
TGTGCCACCAGCAGGGGGAGGGGCGGATCTACCTTGGAGCAGTTCTTC
>TRBD1|TRBV4-2|TRBJ2-3
CASSQRQGAEDTQYF
TGTGCCAGCAGCCAGAGACAGGGGGCAGAAGATACGCAGTATTTT
>-|TRBV7-8|TRBJ2-7
CASRDTPGSYEQYF
TGTGCCAGCAGAGACACTCCGGGAAGCTACGAGCAGTACTTC
>-|TRBV29-1|TRBJ2-1
CSVERVDEQFF
TGCAGCGTTGAAAGGGTTGATGAGCAGTTCTTC
>-|TRBV29-1|TRBJ2-5
CSVEGGLEETQYF
TGCAGCGTTGAAGGGGGGCTAGAGGAGACCCAGTACTTC
>-|TRBV13|TRBJ1-1
CASSLGWSTEAFF
TGTGCCAGCAGCTTGGGATGGTCCACTGAAGCTTTCTTT
>TRBD1|TRBV7-9|TRBJ1-1
CASRDRVTEAFF
TGTGCCAGCAGGGACAGGGTCACTGAAGCTTTCTTT
>TRBD1|TRBV5-1|TRBJ2-7
CASSLLGQGTYEQYF
TGCGCCAGCAGCTTGTTGGGACAGGGTACCTACGAGCAGTACTTC
>-|TRBV7-8|TRBJ2-5
CASSQQGRETQYF
TGTGCCAGCAGCCAACAGGGAAGGGAGACCCAGTACTTC
>TRBD2|TRBV5-8|TRBJ2-7
CASGERGTYEQYF
TGTGCCAGCGGCGAGCGGGGAACCTACGAGCAGTACTTC
>-|TRBV6-5|TRBJ2-1
CASSSSALTYNEQFF
TGTGCCAGCAGTTCTAGTGCCCTTACCTACAATGAGCAGTTCTTC
>TRBD2|TRBV5-1|TRBJ2-1
CASSLVGLNSYNEQFF
TGCGCCAGCAGCTTGGTGGGACTAAACTCCTACAATGAGCAGTTCTTC
>TRBD2|TRBV20-1|TRBJ2-1
CSARLAGGTFYNEQFF
TGCAGTGCCAGACTAGCGGGAGGAACATTTTACAATGAGCAGTTCTTC
>-|TRBV10-1|TRBJ2-5
CARRKGRLKETQYF
TGCGCCAGACGAAAGGGACGGCTCAAAGAGACCCAGTACTTC
>-|TRBV7-6|TRBJ2-7
CASSQSGGPEQYF
TGTGCCAGCAGCCAGAGTGGAGGGCCCGAGCAGTACTTC
>-|TRBV19|TRBJ2-3
CASSAWGPSTDTQYF
TGTGCCAGTAGTGCGTGGGGGCCATCCACAGATACGCAGTATTTT
>-|TRBV6-1|TRBJ1-5
CASSPWVATVTYSNQPQHF
TGTGCCAGCAGTCCTTGGGTGGCGACAGTGACTTATAGCAATCAGCCCCAGCATTTT
>TRBD1|TRBV4-3|TRBJ1-2
CASSQDPKQGAFNYGYTF
TGCGCCAGCAGCCAAGATCCCAAGCAGGGGGCATTTAACTATGGCTACACCTTC
>-|TRBV14|TRBJ2-1
CASSQEQFPHNEQFF
TGTGCCAGCAGCCAAGAGCAGTTTCCCCACAATGAGCAGTTCTTC
>-|TRBV5-4|TRBJ2-7
CASSLLREEQYF
TGTGCCAGCAGCTTATTGAGAGAGGAGCAGTACTTC